This T cell receptor (beta chain) came from a study of T cell responses to AZD1222 COVID-19 vaccine. Study-level results: Mostly white British, mostly female donors; authors suggested clonal diversity may be underestimated. An increase in Spike-specific TCR breadth and depth was observed after two AZD1222 doses.

About this clone: What it recognizes is unknown.

V was cut by 4 bases and J by 4 bases, with 21 bases left in between. The CDR3 sequence is 17 residues long. CDR1 SGHTS and CDR2 YDEGEE come from the germline V gene. The protocol was immunoSEQ multiplex PCR, while the TCRdb copy is restricted to in-frame clones and leaves out a portion. The sample shows 13,000 or so clones, roughly 80% of them seen only once. This rearrangement joins TRBV5-8 to TRBJ1-5; D may be TRBD1 (6 bases). The receptor was isolated from an adult who received the AZD1222 COVID-19 vaccine. The sequencing here drew on peripheral blood, taken 28 days after the second AZD1222 dose. For the CDR3, the DNA is TGTGCCAGCAGCCCCGTGATTGAGACAGGAGGGAATCAGCCCCAGCATTTT. Protein: CASSPVIETGGNQPQHF.